This T cell receptor (beta chain) was sequenced in a study of T cells in Graves' hyperthyroidism and ophthalmopathy. Uncontrolled infection, other autoimmune disease, pregnancy or lactation led to exclusion. The study based diagnoses on clinical symptoms, serum thyroxine and TRAb, thyroid ultrasound and orbital computed tomography. From approximately 9.5 ml of fresh peripheral blood, PBMCs were isolated. General observations from the study: Ophthalmopathy, which appeared later, was predicted by the model a median around 6 months before onset.

As concerns this clonotype: Its antigen is not known. This likely comes from a read error, as the CDR3 has no conserved phenylalanine or tryptophan at its end.

Researchers took RNA transcripts and amplified the TCR beta CDR3 regions from them. Initially, a first-round RT-PCR of the TCR CDR3 employed the HTBI primer set. Using its own MiXCR run on the multiplex PCR reads, TCRdb lists one record per CDR3 protein. The sample shows more than 300,000 distinct CDR3 sequences, under 15% of them seen only once. CDR3 length: 15 amino acids. Germline-derived CDR1 and CDR2 are LNHNV and YYDKDF (reference sequence). V trimming: 3 bases; J trimming: 1 base; junction bases outside the gene matches: 5. The rearrangement links TRBV15 to TRBJ1-1, with 7 bases matching TRBD1. The TCR originated in a woman younger than 35 with Graves' hyperthyroidism. Sequenced material: blood. CDR3 region: CATSSRGGGNTEAFS. CDR3 nucleotide sequence: TGTGCCACCAGCAGCAGGGGGGGCGGGAACACTGAAGCTTTCTCT.